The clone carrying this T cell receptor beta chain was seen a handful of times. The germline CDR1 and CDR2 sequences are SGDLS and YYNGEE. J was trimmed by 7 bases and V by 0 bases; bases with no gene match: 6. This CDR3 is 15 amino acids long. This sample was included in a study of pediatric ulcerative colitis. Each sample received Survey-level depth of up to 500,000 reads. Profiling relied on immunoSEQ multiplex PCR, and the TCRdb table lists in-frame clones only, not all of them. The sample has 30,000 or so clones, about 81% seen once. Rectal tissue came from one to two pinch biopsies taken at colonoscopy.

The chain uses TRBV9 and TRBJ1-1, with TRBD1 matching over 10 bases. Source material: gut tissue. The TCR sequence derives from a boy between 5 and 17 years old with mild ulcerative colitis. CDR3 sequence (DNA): TGTGCCAGCAGCGTAGCTGGGACAGGGGCTAGTGAAGCTTTCTTT. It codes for CASSVAGTGASEAFF. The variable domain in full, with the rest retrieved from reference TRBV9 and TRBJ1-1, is DSGVTQTPKHLITATGQRVTLRCSPRSGDLSVYWYQQSLDQGLQFLIQYYNGEERAKGNILERFSAQQFPDLHSELNLSSLELGDSALYFCASSVAGTGASEAFFGQGTRLTVV.